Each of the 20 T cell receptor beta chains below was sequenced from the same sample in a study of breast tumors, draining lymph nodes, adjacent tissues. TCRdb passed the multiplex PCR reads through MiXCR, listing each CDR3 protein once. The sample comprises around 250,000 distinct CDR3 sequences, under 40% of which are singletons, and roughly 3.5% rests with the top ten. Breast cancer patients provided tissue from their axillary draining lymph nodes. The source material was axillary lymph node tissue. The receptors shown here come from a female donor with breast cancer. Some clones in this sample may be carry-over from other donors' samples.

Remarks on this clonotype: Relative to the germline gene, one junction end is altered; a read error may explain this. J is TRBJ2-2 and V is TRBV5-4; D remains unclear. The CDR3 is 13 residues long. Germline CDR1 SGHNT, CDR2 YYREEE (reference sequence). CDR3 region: CTSSLGGAGELFF. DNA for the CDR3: TGTACCAGCAGCTTAGGCGGCGCCGGGGAGCTGTTTTTT. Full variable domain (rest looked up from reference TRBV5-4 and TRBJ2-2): ETGVTQSPTHLIKTRGQQVTLRCSSQSGHNTVSWYQQALGQGPQFIFQYYREEENGRGNFPPRFSGLQFPNYSSELNVNALELDDSALYLCTSSLGGAGELFFGEGSRLTVL.

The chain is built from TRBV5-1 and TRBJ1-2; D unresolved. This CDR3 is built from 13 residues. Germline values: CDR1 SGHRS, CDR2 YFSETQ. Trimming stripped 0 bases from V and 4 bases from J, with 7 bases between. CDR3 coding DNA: TGCGCCAGCAGCTTGGATTCAGTCTATGGCTACACCTTC. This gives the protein CASSLDSVYGYTF.

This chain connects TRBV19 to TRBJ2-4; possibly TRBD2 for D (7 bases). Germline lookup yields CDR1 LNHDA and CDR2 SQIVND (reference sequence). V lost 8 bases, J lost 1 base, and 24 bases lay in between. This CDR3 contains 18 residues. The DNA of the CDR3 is TGTGCCAGTGCCCTAATGGTGAACAGGGAGGGGGCCAAAAACATTCAGTACTTC. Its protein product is CASALMVNREGAKNIQYF. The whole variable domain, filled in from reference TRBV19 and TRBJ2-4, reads DGGITQSPKYLFRKEGQNVTLSCEQNLNHDAMYWYRQDPGQGLRLIYYSQIVNDFQKGDIAEGYSVSREKKESFPLTVTSAQKNPTAFYLCASALMVNREGAKNIQYFGAGTRLSVL.

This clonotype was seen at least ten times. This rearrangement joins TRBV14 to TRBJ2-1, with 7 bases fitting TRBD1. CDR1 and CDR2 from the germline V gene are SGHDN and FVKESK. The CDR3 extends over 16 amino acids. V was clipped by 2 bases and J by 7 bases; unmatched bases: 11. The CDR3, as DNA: TGTGCCAGCAGCCAAACTAAGGACAGGAGAAAGAATGAGCAGTTCTTC. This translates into CASSQTKDRRKNEQFF. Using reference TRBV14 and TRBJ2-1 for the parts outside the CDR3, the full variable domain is EAGVTQFPSHSVIEKGQTVTLRCDPISGHDNLYWYRRVMGKEIKFLLHFVKESKQDESGMPNNRFLAERTGGTYSTLKVQPAELEDSGVYFCASSQTKDRRKNEQFFGPGTRLTVL.

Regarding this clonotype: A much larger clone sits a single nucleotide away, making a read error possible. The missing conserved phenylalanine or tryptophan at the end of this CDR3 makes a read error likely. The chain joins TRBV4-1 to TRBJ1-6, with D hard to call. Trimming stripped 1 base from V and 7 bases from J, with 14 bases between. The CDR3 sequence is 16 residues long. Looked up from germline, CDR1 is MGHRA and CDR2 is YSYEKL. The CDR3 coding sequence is TGCGCCAGCAGCCAAGTAGATCTGGGGAGGAATTCACCCCTCCACCTT. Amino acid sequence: CASSQVDLGRNSPLHL.

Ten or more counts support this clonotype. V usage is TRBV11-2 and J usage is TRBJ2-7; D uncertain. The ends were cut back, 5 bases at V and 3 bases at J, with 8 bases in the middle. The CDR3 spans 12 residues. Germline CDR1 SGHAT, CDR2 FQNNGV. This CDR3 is CASSTDGYEQYF. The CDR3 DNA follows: TGTGCCAGCAGCACCGATGGCTACGAGCAGTACTTC.

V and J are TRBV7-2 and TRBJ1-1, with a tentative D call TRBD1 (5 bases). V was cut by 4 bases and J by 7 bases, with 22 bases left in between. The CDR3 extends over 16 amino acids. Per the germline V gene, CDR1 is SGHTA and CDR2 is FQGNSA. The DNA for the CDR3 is TGTGCCAGCAGCTCAGGGAGGGCAGTCCCTGAAATTGAAGCTTTCTTT. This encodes CASSSGRAVPEIEAFF.

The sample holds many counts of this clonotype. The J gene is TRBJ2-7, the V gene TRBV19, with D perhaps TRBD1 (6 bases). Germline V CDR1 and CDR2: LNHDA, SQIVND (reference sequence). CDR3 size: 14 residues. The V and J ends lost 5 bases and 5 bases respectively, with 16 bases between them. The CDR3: CASSLGTLGDEQYF. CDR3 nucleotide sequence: TGTGCCAGTAGTCTCGGGACACTTGGGGACGAGCAGTACTTC.

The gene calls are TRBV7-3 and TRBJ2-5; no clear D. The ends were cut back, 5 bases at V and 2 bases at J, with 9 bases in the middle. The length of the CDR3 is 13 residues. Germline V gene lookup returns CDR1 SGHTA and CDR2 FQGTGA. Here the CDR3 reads CASSVVVQETQYF. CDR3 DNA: TGTGCCAGCAGCGTGGTAGTACAAGAGACCCAGTACTTC.

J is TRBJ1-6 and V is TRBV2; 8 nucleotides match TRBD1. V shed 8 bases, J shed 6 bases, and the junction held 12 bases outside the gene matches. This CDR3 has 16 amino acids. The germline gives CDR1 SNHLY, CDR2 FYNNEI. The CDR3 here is CASGNPGQEINSPLHF. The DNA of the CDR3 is TGTGCCAGCGGAAACCCGGGACAGGAGATTAATTCACCCCTCCACTTT. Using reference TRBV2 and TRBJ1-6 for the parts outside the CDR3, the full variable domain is EPEVTQTPSHQVTQMGQEVILRCVPISNHLYFYWYRQILGQKVEFLVSFYNNEISEKSEIFDDQFSVERPDGSNFTLKIRSTKLEDSAMYFCASGNPGQEINSPLHFGNGTRLTVT.

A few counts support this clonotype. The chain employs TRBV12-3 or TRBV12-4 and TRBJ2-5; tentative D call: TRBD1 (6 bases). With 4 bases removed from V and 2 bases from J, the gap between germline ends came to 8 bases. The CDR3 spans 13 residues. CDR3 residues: CASSWDTQETQYF. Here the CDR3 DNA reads TGTGCCAGCAGTTGGGACACACAAGAGACCCAGTACTTC.

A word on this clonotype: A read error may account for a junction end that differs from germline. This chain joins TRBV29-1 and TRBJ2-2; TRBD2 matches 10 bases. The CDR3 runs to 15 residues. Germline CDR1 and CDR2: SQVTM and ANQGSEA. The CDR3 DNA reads TGTGCCAGTAGTATGGCTAGCGGGAGCTTGGGGGAGCTGTTTTTT. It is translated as CASSMASGSLGELFF.

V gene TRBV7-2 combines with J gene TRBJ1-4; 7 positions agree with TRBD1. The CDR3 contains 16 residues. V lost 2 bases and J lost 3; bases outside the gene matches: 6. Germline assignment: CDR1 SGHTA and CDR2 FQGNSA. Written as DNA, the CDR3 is TGTGCCAGCAGCTTACAGGGGGGGGTAGCTAATGAAAAACTGTTTTTT. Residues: CASSLQGGVANEKLFF.

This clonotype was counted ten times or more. CDR3 nucleotides: TGCGCCAGCAGCCCCGGGACTAGCGTCACCTACGAGCAGTACTTC. It encodes CASSPGTSVTYEQYF. The chain joins TRBV5-1 to TRBJ2-7; 10 nucleotides align to TRBD2. The germline V gene has CDR1 SGHRS and CDR2 YFSETQ. V was pared by 4 bases and J by 2 bases, with 6 bases of the junction left unmatched. The CDR3 length is 15 residues.

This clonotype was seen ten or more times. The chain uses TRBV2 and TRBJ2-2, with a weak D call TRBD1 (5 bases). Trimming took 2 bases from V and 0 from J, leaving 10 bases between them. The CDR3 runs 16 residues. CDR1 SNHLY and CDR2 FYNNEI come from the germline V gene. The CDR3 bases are TGTGCCAGCAGTGAAACGGTCAGGGCGAACACCGGGGAGCTGTTTTTT. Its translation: CASSETVRANTGELFF.

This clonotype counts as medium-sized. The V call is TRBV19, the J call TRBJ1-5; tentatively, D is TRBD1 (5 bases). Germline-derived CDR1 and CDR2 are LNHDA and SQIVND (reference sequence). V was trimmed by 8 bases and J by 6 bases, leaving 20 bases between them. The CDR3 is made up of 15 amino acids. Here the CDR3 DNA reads TGTGCCAGTGCCCCGGGGCCCATTTTGGGTCAGCCCCAGCATTTT. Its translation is CASAPGPILGQPQHF.

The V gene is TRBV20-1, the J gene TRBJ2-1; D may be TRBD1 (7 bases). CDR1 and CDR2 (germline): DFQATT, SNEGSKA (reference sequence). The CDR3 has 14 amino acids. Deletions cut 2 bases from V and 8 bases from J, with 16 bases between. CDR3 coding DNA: TGCAGTGCTAGACGGCAGGGGGGTCGGGATGAGCAGTTCTTC. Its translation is CSARRQGGRDEQFF.

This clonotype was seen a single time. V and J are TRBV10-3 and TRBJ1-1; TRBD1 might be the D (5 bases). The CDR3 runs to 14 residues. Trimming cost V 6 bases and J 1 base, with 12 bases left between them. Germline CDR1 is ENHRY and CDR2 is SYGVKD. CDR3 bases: TGTGCCATCAGCGGGACCGTCCGGAACACTGAAGCTTTCTTT. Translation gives CAISGTVRNTEAFF.

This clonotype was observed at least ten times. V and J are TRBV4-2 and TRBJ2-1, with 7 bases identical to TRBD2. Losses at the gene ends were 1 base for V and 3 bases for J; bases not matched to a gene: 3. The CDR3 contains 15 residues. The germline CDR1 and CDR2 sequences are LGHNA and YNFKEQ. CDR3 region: CASSQVASGYNEQFF. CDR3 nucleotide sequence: TGTGCCAGCAGCCAAGTGGCTAGCGGCTACAATGAGCAGTTCTTC.

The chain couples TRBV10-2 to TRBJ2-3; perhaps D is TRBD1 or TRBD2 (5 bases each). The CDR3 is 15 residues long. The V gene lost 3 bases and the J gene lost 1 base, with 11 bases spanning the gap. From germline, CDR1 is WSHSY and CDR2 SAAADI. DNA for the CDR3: TGCGCCAGCAGTGATTGGGACGGGGGCACAGATACGCAGTATTTT. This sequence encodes CASSDWDGGTDTQYF.